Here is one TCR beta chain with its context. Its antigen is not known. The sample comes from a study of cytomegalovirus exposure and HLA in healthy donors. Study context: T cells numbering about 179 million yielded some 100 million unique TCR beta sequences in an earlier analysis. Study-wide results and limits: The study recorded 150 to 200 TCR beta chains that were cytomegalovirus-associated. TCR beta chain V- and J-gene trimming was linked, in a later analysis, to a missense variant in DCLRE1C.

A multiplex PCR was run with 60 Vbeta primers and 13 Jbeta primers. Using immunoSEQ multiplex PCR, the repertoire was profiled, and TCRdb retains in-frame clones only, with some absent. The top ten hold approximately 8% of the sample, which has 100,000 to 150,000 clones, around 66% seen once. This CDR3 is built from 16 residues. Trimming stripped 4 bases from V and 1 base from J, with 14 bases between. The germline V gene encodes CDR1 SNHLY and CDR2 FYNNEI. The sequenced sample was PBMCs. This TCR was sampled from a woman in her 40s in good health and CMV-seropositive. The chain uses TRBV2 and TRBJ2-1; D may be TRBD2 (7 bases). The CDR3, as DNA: TGTGCCAGCAGTGCCGACGGGGGGCGTTCCTACAATGAGCAGTTCTTC. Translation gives CASSADGGRSYNEQFF.